This TCR beta chain was captured by sequencing in a study of early T cells in non-severe SARS-CoV-2 infection. This CDR3 is 13 amino acids long. V lost 5 bases and J lost 8; bases outside the gene matches: 6. Germline-derived CDR1 and CDR2 are SGHTA and FQGNSA. TCRdb processed the 5' RACE reads anew with MiXCR; each CDR3 protein has one entry. The sample consists of about 60,000 distinct CDR3 sequences, about 15% of them appearing once. V and J are TRBV7-2 and TRBJ2-4; 7 bases fit TRBD2. This clonotype was sampled from an adult who was a healthcare worker with PCR-confirmed SARS-CoV-2 infection or an uninfected control (not recorded which). Sample: whole blood, taken at baseline. For the CDR3, the DNA is TGTGCCAGCAGCCGCGAGCGGGAAGACATTCAGTACTTC. Protein product: CASSREREDIQYF.